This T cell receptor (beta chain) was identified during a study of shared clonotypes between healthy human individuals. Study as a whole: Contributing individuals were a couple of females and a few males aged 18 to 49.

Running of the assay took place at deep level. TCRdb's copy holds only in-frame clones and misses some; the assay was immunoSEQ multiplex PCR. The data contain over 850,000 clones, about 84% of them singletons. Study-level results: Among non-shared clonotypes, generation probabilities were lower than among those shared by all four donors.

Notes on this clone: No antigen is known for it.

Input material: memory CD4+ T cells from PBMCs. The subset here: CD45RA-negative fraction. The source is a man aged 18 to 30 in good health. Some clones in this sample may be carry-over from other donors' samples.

CDR3: CASSLSDTAPREQYF. CDR3 in DNA: TGTGCCAGCAGTTTGAGTGACACGGCCCCTCGCGAGCAGTACTTC. The gene calls are TRBV28 and TRBJ2-7; D uncertain. Germline CDR1 reads MDHEN; CDR2 reads SYDVKM. The CDR3 extends over 15 amino acids. V was trimmed by 3 bases and J by 6 bases, leaving 18 bases between them.